This T cell receptor (beta chain) was sequenced during a study of blood T cells in healthy people across ages. It was with a sample-barcoded 5' primer and a J-beta primer mix that a second PCR of roughly 6 to 12 cycles was run. All cDNA molecules were each tagged by a template-switch adaptor with 12 random nucleotides. TCRdb ran MiXCR on the 5' RACE reads and lists one entry per CDR3 protein. The table records over 1,300,000 distinct CDR3 sequences, approximately 63% of them present only once. The CDR3 covers 17 residues. The ends were cut back, 7 bases at V and 3 bases at J, with 22 bases in the middle. CDR1 is MNHNS, CDR2 SASEGT, per germline.

Sequencing was done on a sample of blood. The chain links TRBV6-1 to TRBJ2-4; D is possibly TRBD2 (5 bases). The receptor was isolated from a man aged 18 to 35 in good health. Here the CDR3 DNA reads TGTGCCAGCAAGTCAAGCGGAGCGTTTTTGTACAAAAACATTCAGTACTTC. Translating gives CASKSSGAFLYKNIQYF.